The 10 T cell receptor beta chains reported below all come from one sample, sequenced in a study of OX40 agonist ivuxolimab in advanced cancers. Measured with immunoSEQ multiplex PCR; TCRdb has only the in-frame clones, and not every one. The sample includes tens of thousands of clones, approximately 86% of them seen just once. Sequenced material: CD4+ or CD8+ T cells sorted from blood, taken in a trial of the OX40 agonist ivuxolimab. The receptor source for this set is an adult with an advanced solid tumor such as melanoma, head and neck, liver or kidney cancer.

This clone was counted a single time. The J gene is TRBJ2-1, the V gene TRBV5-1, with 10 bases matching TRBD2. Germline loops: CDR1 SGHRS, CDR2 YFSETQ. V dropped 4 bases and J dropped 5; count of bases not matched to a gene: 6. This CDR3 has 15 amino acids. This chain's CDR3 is CASSTGLAENNEQFF. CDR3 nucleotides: TGCGCCAGCAGCACCGGACTAGCGGAGAACAATGAGCAGTTCTTC. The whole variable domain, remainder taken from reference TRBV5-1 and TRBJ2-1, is KAGVTQTPRYLIKTRGQQVTLSCSPISGHRSVSWYQQTPGQGLQFLFEYFSETQRNKGNFPGRFSGRQFSNSRSEMNVSTLELGDSALYLCASSTGLAENNEQFFGPGTRLTVL.

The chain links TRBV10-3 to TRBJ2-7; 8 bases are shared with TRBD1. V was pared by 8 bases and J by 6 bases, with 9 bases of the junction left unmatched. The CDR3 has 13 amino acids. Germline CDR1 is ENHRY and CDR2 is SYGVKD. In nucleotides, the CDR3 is TGTGCCATCGCGGGGACAGGTAGCTCCGAGCAGTACTTC. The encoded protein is CAIAGTGSSEQYF.

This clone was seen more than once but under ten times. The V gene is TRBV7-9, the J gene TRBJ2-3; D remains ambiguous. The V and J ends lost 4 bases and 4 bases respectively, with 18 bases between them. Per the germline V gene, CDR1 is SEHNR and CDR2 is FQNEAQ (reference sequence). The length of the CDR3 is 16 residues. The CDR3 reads CASSSPWSWRADTQYF. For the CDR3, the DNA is TGTGCCAGCAGCTCCCCGTGGAGTTGGCGAGCAGATACGCAGTATTTT.

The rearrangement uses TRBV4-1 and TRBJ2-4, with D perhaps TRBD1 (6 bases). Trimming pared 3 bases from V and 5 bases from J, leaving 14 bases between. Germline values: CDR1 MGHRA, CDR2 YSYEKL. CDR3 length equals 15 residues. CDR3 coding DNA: TGCGCCAGCAGCCACCCTACAGGGATGGAAAACATTCAGTACTTC. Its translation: CASSHPTGMENIQYF.

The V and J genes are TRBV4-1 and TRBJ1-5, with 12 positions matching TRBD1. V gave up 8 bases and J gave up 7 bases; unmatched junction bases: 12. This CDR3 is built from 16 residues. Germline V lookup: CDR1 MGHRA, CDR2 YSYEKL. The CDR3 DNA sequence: TGCGCCAGCTCCTATGGGACAGGGGGCGACGGACAGCCCCAGCATTTT. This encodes CASSYGTGGDGQPQHF.

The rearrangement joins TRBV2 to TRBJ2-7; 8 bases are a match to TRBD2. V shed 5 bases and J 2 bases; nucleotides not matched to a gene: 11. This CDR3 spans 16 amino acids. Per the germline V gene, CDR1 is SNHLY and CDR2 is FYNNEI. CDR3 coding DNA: TGTGCCAGCAGTCCCACCACGACTAGCGCCGCCTACGAGCAGTACTTC. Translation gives CASSPTTTSAAYEQYF.

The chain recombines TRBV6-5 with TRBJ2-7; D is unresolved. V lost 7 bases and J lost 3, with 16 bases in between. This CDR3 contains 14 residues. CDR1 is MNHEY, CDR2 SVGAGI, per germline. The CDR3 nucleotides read TGTGCCAGCACCGAGCCGACGGCCAACTACGAGCAGTACTTC. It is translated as CASTEPTANYEQYF.

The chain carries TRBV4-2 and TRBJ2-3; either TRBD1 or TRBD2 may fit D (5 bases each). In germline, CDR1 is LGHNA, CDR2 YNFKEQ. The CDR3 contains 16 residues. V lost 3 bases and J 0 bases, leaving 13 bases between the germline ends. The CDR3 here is CASSHRGRTSTDTQYF. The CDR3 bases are TGTGCCAGCAGCCACCGGGGACGGACTAGCACAGATACGCAGTATTTT.

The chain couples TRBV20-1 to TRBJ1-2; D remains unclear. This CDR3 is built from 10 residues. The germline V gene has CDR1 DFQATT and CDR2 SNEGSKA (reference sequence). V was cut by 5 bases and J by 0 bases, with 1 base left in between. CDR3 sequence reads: CSAPNYGYTF. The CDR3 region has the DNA TGCAGTGCTCCTAACTATGGCTACACCTTC.

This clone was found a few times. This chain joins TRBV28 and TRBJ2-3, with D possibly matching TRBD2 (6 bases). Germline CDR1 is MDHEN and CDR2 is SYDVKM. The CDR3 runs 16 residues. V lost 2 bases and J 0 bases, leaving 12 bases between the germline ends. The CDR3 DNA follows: TGTGCCAGCAGTTTAGGAGGGGTTGTTAGCACAGATACGCAGTATTTT. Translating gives CASSLGGVVSTDTQYF.